This TCR beta chain appears in the sequencing data of a study of blood T cells in healthy people across ages. CDR1 and CDR2 from the germline V gene are DFQATT and SNEGSKA (reference sequence). Deletions cut 6 bases from V and 5 bases from J, with 16 bases between. The CDR3 is 13 residues long. The authors ran a second PCR of about 6 to 11 cycles using a sample-barcoded 5' primer and a J-beta primer mix. TCRdb fed the 5' RACE reads into MiXCR, producing one record per CDR3 protein. This table holds 1.5 million to 2 million distinct CDR3 sequences, around half found once. The genes are TRBV20-1 and TRBJ2-5, with D unclear. The clonotype originates from a woman aged 40-49 years in good health. The sequencing sample was made of blood. CDR3 loop: CSANAGRMETQYF. The CDR3 region has the DNA TGCAGTGCCAACGCCGGAAGGATGGAGACCCAGTACTTC.